This TCR beta chain was captured in a study of OX40 agonist ivuxolimab in advanced cancers. Study-wide context: Patients enrolled in dose escalation were diagnosed with hepatocellular carcinoma, melanoma, renal cell or head and neck cancer. Approximately 41% of patients had received prior checkpoint inhibitor therapy. Study conclusions and caveats: With doses of 0.1 to 3.0 mg/kg, CD4+ and CD8+ blood T cells had undergone clonal expansion by week 6.

Patients had blood sampled at baseline and again on cycle 4 day 1 and cycle 7 day 1. As for this clone: As yet, its antigen is unknown.

Measured with immunoSEQ multiplex PCR; TCRdb has only the in-frame clones, and not every one. The sample has fewer than 90,000 clones; roughly 84% are singletons. The CDR3 totals 15 residues. CDR1 and CDR2 from the germline V gene are SGHRS and YFSETQ. V shed 6 bases and J 1 base; nucleotides not matched to a gene: 6. This chain joins TRBV5-1 and TRBJ2-1; 8 bases fit TRBD1. The source is an adult with an advanced solid tumor such as melanoma, head and neck, liver or kidney cancer. This sample comprised CD4+ or CD8+ T cells sorted from blood, obtained in a trial of the OX40 agonist ivuxolimab. CDR3 region: CASTATGGSYNEQFF. The CDR3 DNA sequence: TGCGCCAGCACCGCTACAGGGGGTTCCTACAATGAGCAGTTCTTC.